This TCR beta chain comes out of a study of blood T cells in healthy people across ages. Using a J-beta primer mix together with a sample-barcoded 5' primer, a second PCR was run for roughly 6 to 11 cycles. Researchers report that a template-switch adaptor with 12 random nucleotides tagged each cDNA molecule. TCRdb used MiXCR to reprocess the 5' RACE reads, holding one entry per CDR3 protein. The repertoire holds hundreds of thousands of distinct CDR3 sequences, with about 45% as singletons. Study observations and caveats: The study found more naive CD4+ cells and higher diversity in long-lived than aged donors.

Trimming took 1 base from V and 3 from J, leaving 10 bases between them. Germline assignment: CDR1 SGHAT and CDR2 FQNNGV. The CDR3 is 14 residues long. In the case of this clonotype: The target antigen is unknown.

The source material was blood. V gene TRBV11-2 combines with J gene TRBJ2-7; a weak D match, TRBD2 (5 bases). The receptor was derived from a man at least 80 years old in good health. The CDR3 loop reads CASSLVSRGYEQYF. The CDR3 region has the DNA TGTGCCAGCAGCTTAGTTTCACGGGGCTACGAGCAGTACTTC.